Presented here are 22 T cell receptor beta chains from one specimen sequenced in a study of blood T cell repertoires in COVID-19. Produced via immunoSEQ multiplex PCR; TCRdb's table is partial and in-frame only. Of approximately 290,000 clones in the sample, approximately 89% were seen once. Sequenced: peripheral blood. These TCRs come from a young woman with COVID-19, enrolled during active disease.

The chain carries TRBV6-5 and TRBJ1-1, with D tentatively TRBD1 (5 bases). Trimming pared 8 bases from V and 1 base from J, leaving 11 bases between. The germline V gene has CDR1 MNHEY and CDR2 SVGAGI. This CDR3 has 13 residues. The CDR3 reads CASGAGRNTEAFF. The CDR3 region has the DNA TGTGCCAGCGGGGCGGGGAGGAACACTGAAGCTTTCTTT.

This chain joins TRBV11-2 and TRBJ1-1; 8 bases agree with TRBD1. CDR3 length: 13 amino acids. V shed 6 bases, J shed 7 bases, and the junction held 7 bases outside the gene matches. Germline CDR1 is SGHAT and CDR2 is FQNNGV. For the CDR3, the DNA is TGTGCCAGCAGACCGACAGGGGATGGTGAAGCTTTCTTT. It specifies CASRPTGDGEAFF.

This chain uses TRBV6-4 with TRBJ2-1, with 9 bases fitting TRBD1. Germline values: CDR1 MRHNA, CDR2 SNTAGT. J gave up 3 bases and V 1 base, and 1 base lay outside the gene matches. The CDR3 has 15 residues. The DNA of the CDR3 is TGTGCCAGCAGTGACTTGGGACAGGGCTACAATGAGCAGTTCTTC. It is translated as CASSDLGQGYNEQFF.

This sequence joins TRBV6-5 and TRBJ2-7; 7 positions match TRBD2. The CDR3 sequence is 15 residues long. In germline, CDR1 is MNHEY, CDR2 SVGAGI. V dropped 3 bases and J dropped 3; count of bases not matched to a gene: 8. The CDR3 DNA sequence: TGTGCCAGCAGTTATGGGGCGGGAGCAGTCTACGAGCAGTACTTC. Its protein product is CASSYGAGAVYEQYF.

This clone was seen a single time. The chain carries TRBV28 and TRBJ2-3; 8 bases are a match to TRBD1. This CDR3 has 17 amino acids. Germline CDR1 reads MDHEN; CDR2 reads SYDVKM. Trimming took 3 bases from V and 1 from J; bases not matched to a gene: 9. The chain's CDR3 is CASSLLGGRGRTDTQYF. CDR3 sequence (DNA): TGTGCCAGCAGTTTGCTAGGGGGCAGGGGGCGCACAGATACGCAGTATTTT.

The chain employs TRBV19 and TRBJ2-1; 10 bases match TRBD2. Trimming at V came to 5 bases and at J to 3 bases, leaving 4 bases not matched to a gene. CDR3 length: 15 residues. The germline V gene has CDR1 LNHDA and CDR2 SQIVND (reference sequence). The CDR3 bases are TGTGCCAGTAGTCCTGGACTAGCGGACTACAATGAGCAGTTCTTC. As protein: CASSPGLADYNEQFF.

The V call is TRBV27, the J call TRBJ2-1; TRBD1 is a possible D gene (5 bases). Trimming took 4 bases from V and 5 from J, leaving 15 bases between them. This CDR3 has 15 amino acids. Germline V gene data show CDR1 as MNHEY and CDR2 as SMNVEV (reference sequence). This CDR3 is CASSSFGAGDNEQFF. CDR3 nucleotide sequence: TGTGCCAGCAGTTCCTTTGGGGCTGGGGACAATGAGCAGTTCTTC.

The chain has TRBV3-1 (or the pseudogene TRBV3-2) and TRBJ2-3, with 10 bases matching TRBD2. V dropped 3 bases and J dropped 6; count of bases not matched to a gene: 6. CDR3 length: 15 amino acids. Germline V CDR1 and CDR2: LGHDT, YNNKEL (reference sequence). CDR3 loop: CASSHLAGGIDTQYF. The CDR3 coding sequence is TGTGCCAGCAGCCATTTAGCGGGAGGTATCGATACGCAGTATTTT.

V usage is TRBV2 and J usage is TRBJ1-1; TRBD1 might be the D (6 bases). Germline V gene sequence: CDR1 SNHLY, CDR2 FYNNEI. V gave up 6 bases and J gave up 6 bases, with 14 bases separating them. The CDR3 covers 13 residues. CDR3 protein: CASSPPHRAEAFF. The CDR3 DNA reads TGTGCCAGCAGCCCCCCCCACAGGGCTGAAGCTTTCTTT.

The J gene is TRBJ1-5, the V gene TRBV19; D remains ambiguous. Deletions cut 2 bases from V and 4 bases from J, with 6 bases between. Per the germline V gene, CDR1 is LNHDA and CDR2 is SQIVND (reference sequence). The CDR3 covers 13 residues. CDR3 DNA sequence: TGTGCCAGTAGTATACAGGATAATCAGCCCCAGCATTTT. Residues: CASSIQDNQPQHF.

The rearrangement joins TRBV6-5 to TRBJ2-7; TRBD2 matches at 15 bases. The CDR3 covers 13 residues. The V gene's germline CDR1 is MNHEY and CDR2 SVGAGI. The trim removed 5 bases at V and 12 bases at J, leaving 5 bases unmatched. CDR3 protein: CASSQGLAGGRYF. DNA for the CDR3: TGTGCCAGCAGTCAGGGACTAGCGGGAGGAAGGTACTTC.

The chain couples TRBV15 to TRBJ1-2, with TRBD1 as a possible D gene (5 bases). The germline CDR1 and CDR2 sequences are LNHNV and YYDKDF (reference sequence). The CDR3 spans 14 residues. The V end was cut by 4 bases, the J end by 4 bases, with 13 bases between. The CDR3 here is CATSKSIDSYGYTF. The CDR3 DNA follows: TGTGCCACCAGCAAAAGTATCGACAGCTATGGCTACACCTTC. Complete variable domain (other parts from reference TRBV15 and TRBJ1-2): DAMVIQNPRYQVTQFGKPVTLSCSQTLNHNVMYWYQQKSSQAPKLLFHYYDKDFNNEADTPDNFQSRRPNTSFCFLDIRSPGLGDTAMYLCATSKSIDSYGYTFGSGTRLTVV.

CDR3 bases: TGTGCCAGCAGCCAAGTCGGGACTAGCGGGAGGATAAACCAAGAGACCCAGTACTTC. Translation: CASSQVGTSGRINQETQYF. The V gene is TRBV3-1 (or the pseudogene TRBV3-2), the J gene TRBJ2-5, with TRBD2 identical over 15 bases. The junction had 6 bases not matched to a gene; V was cut back by 1 base and J by 0 bases. The CDR3 is 19 amino acids. Germline V gene data show CDR1 as LGHDT and CDR2 as YNNKEL (reference sequence).

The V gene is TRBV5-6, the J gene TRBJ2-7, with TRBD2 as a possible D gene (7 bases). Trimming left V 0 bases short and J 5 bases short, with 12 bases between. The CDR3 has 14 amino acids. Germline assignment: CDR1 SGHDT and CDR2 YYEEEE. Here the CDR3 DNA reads TGTGCCAGCAGCTTGGGCGGGGGCATCCACGAGCAGTACTTC. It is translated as CASSLGGGIHEQYF.

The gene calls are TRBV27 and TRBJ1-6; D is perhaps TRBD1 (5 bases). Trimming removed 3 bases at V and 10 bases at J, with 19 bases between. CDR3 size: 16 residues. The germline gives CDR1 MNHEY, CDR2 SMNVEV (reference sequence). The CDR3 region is CASSFRGRDIGSPLHF. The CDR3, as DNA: TGTGCCAGCAGTTTTAGGGGCAGGGATATTGGCTCACCCCTCCACTTT.

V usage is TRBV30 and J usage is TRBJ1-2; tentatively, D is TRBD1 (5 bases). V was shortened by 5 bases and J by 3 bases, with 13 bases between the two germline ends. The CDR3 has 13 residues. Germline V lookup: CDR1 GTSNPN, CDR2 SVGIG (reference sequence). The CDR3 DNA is TGTGCCTGGGTGACTCAGGGTCACTATGGCTACACCTTC. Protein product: CAWVTQGHYGYTF.

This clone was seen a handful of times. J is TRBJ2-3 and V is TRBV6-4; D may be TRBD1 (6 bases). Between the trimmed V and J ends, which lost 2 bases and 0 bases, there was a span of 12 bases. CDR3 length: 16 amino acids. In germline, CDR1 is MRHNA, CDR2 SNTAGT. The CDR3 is CASSDTQDSSTDTQYF. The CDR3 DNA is TGTGCCAGCAGTGACACGCAGGACAGTAGCACAGATACGCAGTATTTT.

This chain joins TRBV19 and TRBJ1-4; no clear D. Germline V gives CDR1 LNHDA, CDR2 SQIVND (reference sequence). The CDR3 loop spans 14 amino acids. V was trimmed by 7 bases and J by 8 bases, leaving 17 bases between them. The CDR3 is CASNVGLSGEKLFF. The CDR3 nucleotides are TGTGCCAGTAATGTTGGGCTATCAGGCGAAAAACTGTTTTTT.

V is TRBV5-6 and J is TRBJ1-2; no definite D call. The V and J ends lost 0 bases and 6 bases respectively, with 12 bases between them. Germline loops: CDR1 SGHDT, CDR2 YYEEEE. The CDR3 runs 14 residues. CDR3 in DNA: TGTGCCAGCAGCTTGGCCGGGGAGTACAATGGCTACACCTTC. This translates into CASSLAGEYNGYTF.

The CDR3 DNA is TGCGCCAGCAGCCGGGACAGCTATAACTATGGCTACACCTTC. It yields the protein CASSRDSYNYGYTF. The chain joins TRBV5-1 to TRBJ1-2; 7 nucleotides match TRBD1. The V segment lost 4 bases and the J segment 1 base; nucleotides outside the gene matches: 4. This CDR3 comprises 14 residues. CDR1 is SGHRS, CDR2 YFSETQ, per germline.

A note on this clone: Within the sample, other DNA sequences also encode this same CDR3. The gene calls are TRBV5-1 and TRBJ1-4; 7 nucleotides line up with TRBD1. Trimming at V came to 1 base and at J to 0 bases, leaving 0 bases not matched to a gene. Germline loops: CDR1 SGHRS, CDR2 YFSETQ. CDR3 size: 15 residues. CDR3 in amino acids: CASSLQGATNEKLFF. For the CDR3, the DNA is TGCGCCAGCAGCTTGCAGGGGGCAACTAATGAAAAACTGTTTTTT.

The CDR3 is CASSLGQGDEQYF. The CDR3 DNA is TGTGCCAGCAGCTTGGGACAGGGAGACGAGCAGTACTTC. The V and J genes are TRBV5-6 and TRBJ2-7; 7 bases line up with TRBD1. The V gene end was trimmed by 0 bases and the J gene end by 5 bases; junction bases not matched to a gene: 2. The CDR3 has 13 residues. Germline V gene sequence: CDR1 SGHDT, CDR2 YYEEEE.